Shown below are 13 T cell receptor beta chains from a single sample sequenced in a study of blood T cell repertoires in COVID-19 (dated by TCRdb to the early 2020s). The method behind the library was the immunoSEQ multiplex PCR assay. TCRdb limited this immuneACCESS table to in-frame rearrangements with V and J called. A share of clones is missing; checked studies link under half to unresolved V genes, and the rest is unexplained. The sample table lists over 250,000 clones, 83% of them with a count of one. Approximately 9% of the sample goes to the ten largest clones. Sequencing was done on a sample of peripheral blood. The receptors stem from a woman aged 50 to 60 who had recovered from COVID-19.

The chain couples TRBV9 to TRBJ1-4, with D perhaps TRBD1 (6 bases). V lost 2 bases to trimming and J lost 6 bases, with 11 bases between them. This CDR3 spans 14 amino acids. Germline V gene sequence: CDR1 SGDLS, CDR2 YYNGEE. This CDR3 is CASSVTGWDEKLFF. The CDR3 bases are TGTGCCAGCAGCGTGACAGGTTGGGATGAAAAACTGTTTTTT.

This chain joins TRBV6-4 and TRBJ2-1; D is possibly TRBD1 (6 bases). Germline-derived CDR1 and CDR2 are MRHNA and SNTAGT. The CDR3 spans 15 residues. Trimming shortened V by 5 bases and J by 5 bases, and 16 bases separated the two germline ends. The CDR3 DNA reads TGTGCCAGCAGTCCAGGGGCAGGGGAGAACAATGAGCAGTTCTTC. It is translated as CASSPGAGENNEQFF.

The CDR3: CASSSQGAAGANVLTF. The CDR3 DNA reads TGTGCCAGCAGTTCCCAGGGGGCCGCTGGGGCCAACGTCCTGACTTTC. The chain has TRBV28 and TRBJ2-6; 8 bases line up with TRBD1. Trimming cost V 4 bases and J 2 bases; bases outside gene matches: 4. This CDR3 is built from 16 residues. Germline CDR1 is MDHEN and CDR2 is SYDVKM.

The chain employs TRBV3-1 (or the pseudogene TRBV3-2) and TRBJ1-1; 7 bases align to TRBD1. V was pared by 10 bases and J by 5 bases, with 7 bases of the junction left unmatched. CDR1 LGHDT and CDR2 YNNKEL come from the germline V gene (reference sequence). This CDR3 is built from 12 residues. CDR3 residues: CATGGIGTEAFF. CDR3 nucleotide sequence: TGTGCCACAGGGGGAATCGGGACTGAAGCTTTCTTT.

The CDR3 nucleotides are TGTGCCAGCAGTGGGGGGACTTCGAGCTCCTACAATGAGCAGTTCTTC. This encodes CASSGGTSSSYNEQFF. The rearrangement joins TRBV27 to TRBJ2-1, with D perhaps matching TRBD2 (6 bases). This CDR3 has 16 amino acids. V was clipped by 5 bases and J by 0 bases, with 14 bases between them. The germline CDR1 and CDR2 sequences are MNHEY and SMNVEV (reference sequence).

The rearrangement links TRBV18 to TRBJ1-1; 8 nucleotides agree with TRBD1. Trimming removed 6 bases from V and 2 bases from J; junction bases left unmatched: 5. The CDR3 contains 14 residues. Germline CDR1 KGHSH, CDR2 LQKENI. CDR3 sequence (DNA): TGTGCCAGCTCTGCAGACAGGGGTAACACTGAAGCTTTCTTT. It encodes CASSADRGNTEAFF.

The chain couples TRBV7-3 to TRBJ2-1, with D maybe TRBD1 (6 bases). Germline V CDR1 and CDR2: SGHTA, FQGTGA. V dropped 6 bases and J dropped 6 bases, with 12 bases sitting between them. This CDR3 comprises 13 residues. DNA of the CDR3: TGTGCCAGCAGTCAATCAGGGGCCAATGAGCAGTTCTTC. As protein: CASSQSGANEQFF.

The chain recombines TRBV6-2 or TRBV6-3 with TRBJ2-3; 11 bases match TRBD2. This CDR3 contains 16 residues. CDR1 and CDR2 (germline): MNHEY, SVGEGT. J was trimmed by 5 bases and V by 0 bases; bases with no gene match: 4. As DNA, the CDR3 is TGTGCCAGCAGTTACTCAACTAGCGGGAGTGGAGATACGCAGTATTTT. It yields the protein CASSYSTSGSGDTQYF.

In its sample, this clone was seen a few times. This chain uses TRBV4-3 with TRBJ2-7; D gene uncertain. CDR3 size: 11 residues. Trimming removed 1 base at V and 5 bases at J, with 3 bases between. Per the germline V gene, CDR1 is LGHNA and CDR2 is YSLEER. CDR3 amino acids: CASSQGDEQYF. The CDR3 region has the DNA TGCGCCAGCAGCCAAGGCGACGAGCAGTACTTC.

The V call is TRBV5-6, the J call TRBJ1-3; D not certain. This CDR3 is built from 15 residues. Germline V lookup: CDR1 SGHDT, CDR2 YYEEEE. V lost 4 bases to trimming and J lost 0 bases, with 11 bases between them. CDR3 coding DNA: TGTGCCAGCAGCCTGGGAGGTGTCTCTGGAAACACCATATATTTT. Residues: CASSLGGVSGNTIYF.

The chain employs TRBV7-3 and TRBJ2-3; D may be TRBD2 (6 bases). This CDR3 contains 14 residues. V was pared by 5 bases and J by 3 bases, with 12 bases between. The germline V gene has CDR1 SGHTA and CDR2 FQGTGA. The CDR3 coding sequence is TGTGCCAGCAGCCCAACGGGAGCGACAGATACGCAGTATTTT. Translated, it gives CASSPTGATDTQYF.

The chain's CDR3 is CASSLQGVLGQETQYF. For the CDR3, the DNA is TGCGCCAGCAGCTTACAGGGGGTTCTGGGGCAAGAGACCCAGTACTTC. V usage is TRBV5-1 and J usage is TRBJ2-5; 8 bases are a match to TRBD1. CDR1 and CDR2 (germline): SGHRS, YFSETQ. The CDR3 consists of 16 residues. The V segment lost 2 bases and the J segment 2 bases; nucleotides outside the gene matches: 8.

The V call is TRBV9, the J call TRBJ1-6; 8 nucleotides align to TRBD1. V gave up 4 bases and J gave up 6 bases; unmatched junction bases: 9. CDR3 length: 16 residues. CDR1 and CDR2 from the germline V gene are SGDLS and YYNGEE. CDR3 sequence: CASSSVSGGFNSPLHF. CDR3 bases: TGTGCCAGCAGCTCCGTTTCAGGGGGCTTTAATTCACCCCTCCACTTT.